A selection of T cell receptor beta chains follows, all from one sample in a study of blood T cell repertoires in COVID-19. TCRdb's copy holds only in-frame clones and misses some; the assay was immunoSEQ multiplex PCR. Of some 83,000 clones listed, about two thirds are singletons. Sample: peripheral blood. The source of these receptors is a woman older than 75 with acute or convalescent COVID-19. CDR3s include the opening cysteine and the closing phenylalanine or tryptophan. Fields, in order: D gene, J gene, V gene, clone size, CDR3 DNA, CDR3 protein. D genes are given only for firm matches. Rows give clone size only sometimes, using once, few, many, or a class for an expanded clone.

NA	TRBJ2-5	TRBV19	NA	TGTGCCAGTAGTATGGCCTCTGGGACCCAGTACTTC	CASSMASGTQYF
TRBD1	TRBJ2-3	TRBV28	NA	TGTGCCAGCAGCGGGGGACAGGTTAATACAGATACGCAGTATTTT	CASSGGQVNTDTQYF
TRBD1	TRBJ2-3	TRBV20-1	few	TGCAGTGCTAGAAGGGACAGGGTGTATTTT	CSARRDRVYF
TRBD1	TRBJ1-1	TRBV20-1	NA	TGCAGTGCTAGTCCCCCACAGGGGCAGGCTTTCTTT	CSASPPQGQAFF
NA	TRBJ1-1	TRBV15	NA	TGTGCCACCAGCAGAGACCCGGGACACATGAACACTGAAGCTTTCTTT	CATSRDPGHMNTEAFF
NA	TRBJ2-2	TRBV4-3	NA	TGCGCCAGCAGCCAAGAAAAGATGGTGAGCTTATCCACCGGGGAGCTGTTTTTT	CASSQEKMVSLSTGELFF
TRBD1	TRBJ1-1	TRBV18	NA	TGTGCCAGCTCAGCCTTCCAGGGGGCGCGGGGAATTAACACTGAAGCTTTCTTT	CASSAFQGARGINTEAFF
TRBD1	TRBJ1-4	TRBV2	NA	TGTGCCAGCCAACAGGGGGCAACTAATGAAAAACTGTTTTTT	CASQQGATNEKLFF
NA	TRBJ1-1	TRBV19	NA	TGTGCCACCTCCCCGAGCCGTTTGAACACTGAAGCTTTCTTT	CATSPSRLNTEAFF
NA	TRBJ1-5	TRBV5-1	NA	TGCGCCAGCAGCCCCTATAGCAATCAGCCCCAGCATTTT	CASSPYSNQPQHF
TRBD1	TRBJ1-2	TRBV4-2	NA	TGTGCCAGCAGCCAACAAACAGGGGCTTTCACCTTC	CASSQQTGAFTF
NA	TRBJ1-6	TRBV11-2	few	TGTGCCAGCAGTGGGGAGGTCCTAGCTTCACCCCTCCACTTT	CASSGEVLASPLHF
NA	TRBJ1-5	TRBV5-5	NA	TGTGCCAGCAGCACCGGACAGTGGGATTATAGCAATCAGCCCCAGCATTTT	CASSTGQWDYSNQPQHF
TRBD1	TRBJ1-5	TRBV5-1	once	TGCGCCAGCAGCTTGACAGGGGAACAGCCCCAGCATTTT	CASSLTGEQPQHF
NA	TRBJ1-1	TRBV5-5	NA	TGTGCCAGCAGCTTGGACTACGCGAACACTGAAGCTTTCTTT	CASSLDYANTEAFF
TRBD2	TRBJ2-7	TRBV28	NA	TGTGCCAGCAGTTTACCTTTAGCGGGGGGTCACTACGAGCAGTACTTC	CASSLPLAGGHYEQYF
NA	TRBJ2-2	TRBV9	NA	TGTGCCAGCAGCGTAGGAGGCTCACGGGGGACCGGGGAGCTGTTTTTT	CASSVGGSRGTGELFF
NA	TRBJ1-2	TRBV10-3	NA	TGTGCCATCAGTGGGGAGGAGGGTTATGGCTACACCTTC	CAISGEEGYGYTF
TRBD1	TRBJ2-2	TRBV5-4	few	TGTGCCAGCAGCTTGCAAACAGGGGAAGAGCTGTTTTTT	CASSLQTGEELFF
TRBD1	TRBJ1-5	TRBV19	NA	TGTGCCAGTAGAAGCGGGACAGGTAATCAGCCCCAGCATTTT	CASRSGTGNQPQHF
TRBD2	TRBJ2-5	TRBV4-2	NA	TGTGCCAGCAGCCGAGGACTAGACCGCGAGACCCAGTACTTC	CASSRGLDRETQYF
NA	TRBJ1-2	TRBV6-1	NA	TGTGCCAGCAGTGAGGATCCCCTAAGGCCCGGGGCCTTC	CASSEDPLRPGAF
NA	TRBJ2-5	TRBV6-6	NA	TGTGCCAGCACCCAAGGTCGGGGGACGACCTTAGAGACCCAGTACTTC	CASTQGRGTTLETQYF
TRBD1	TRBJ2-7	TRBV25-1	NA	TGTGCCAGCAGGGACAGGGCCTCCTACGAGCAGTACTTC	CASRDRASYEQYF
NA	TRBJ2-3	TRBV7-3	many	TGTGCCAGCAGCTATAGGGAGGCAGATACGCAGTATTTT	CASSYREADTQYF
NA	TRBJ1-4	TRBV9	NA	TGTGCCAGCAGCTCCGGGTCCCAAGCGACTAATGAAAAACTGTTTTTT	CASSSGSQATNEKLFF
NA	TRBJ1-2	TRBV18	few	TGTGCCAGCTCACCAGACAGGCTTGGCTACACCTTC	CASSPDRLGYTF
NA	TRBJ1-4	TRBV4-1	NA	TGCGCCAGCAGCCAAGATCCCGGGAGGGCTAATGAAAAACTGTTTTTT	CASSQDPGRANEKLFF
NA	TRBJ1-1	TRBV6-4	NA	TGTGCCCCTAACGGGCAGGGCTTTGTATTGAACACTGAAGCTTTCTTT	CAPNGQGFVLNTEAFF
TRBD2	TRBJ2-1	TRBV6-5	NA	TGTGCCAGCAGAAACGGGGGGAATGAGCAGTTCTTC	CASRNGGNEQFF
TRBD1	TRBJ1-1	TRBV7-2	NA	TGTGCCAGCAGTTGGGACAGCTTGAACACTGAAGCTTTCTTT	CASSWDSLNTEAFF
NA	TRBJ2-3	TRBV7-8	NA	TGTGCCAGCAGCTTATTACCCGGCGGGGTTCAATATTTT	CASSLLPGGVQYF
TRBD1	TRBJ1-2	TRBV5-4	NA	TGTGCCAGCAGCTTTCGGCAGGGGGGTGGCTACACCTTC	CASSFRQGGGYTF
TRBD2	TRBJ2-7	TRBV30	once	TGTGCCTGGAGTTATAGCGGGGTTTACGAGCAGTACTTC	CAWSYSGVYEQYF
NA	TRBJ1-1	TRBV3-1/TRBV3-2	NA	TGTGCCAGCAGCCCTTCTACTCCGGCGGGCACTGAAGCTTTCTTT	CASSPSTPAGTEAFF
NA	TRBJ1-5	TRBV19	NA	TGTGCCAGTAGTCCCGAGGCCCGAGGCAATCAGCCCCAGCATTTT	CASSPEARGNQPQHF
TRBD2	TRBJ2-3	TRBV27	NA	TGTGCCAGCAGTCCTAGCGGGGGTACAGCAGATACGCAGTATTTT	CASSPSGGTADTQYF
TRBD2	TRBJ2-1	TRBV5-4	NA	TGTGCCAGCAGCTTGACTAGCGGCTCCTACAATGAGCAGTTCTTC	CASSLTSGSYNEQFF
TRBD2	TRBJ2-5	TRBV3-1/TRBV3-2	NA	TGTGCCAGCAGCCAAGGGCGGGGGAACCGACAAGAGACCCAGTACTTC	CASSQGRGNRQETQYF
NA	TRBJ2-7	TRBV10-3	few	TGTGCCATCAGTGTTGGGGACACCGCGTACTTC	CAISVGDTAYF
TRBD2	TRBJ2-1	TRBV7-9	NA	TGTGCCAGCAGCTTACGACTAGCGGGGGTGGATGAGCAGTTCTTC	CASSLRLAGVDEQFF
NA	TRBJ2-7	TRBV5-1	NA	TGCGCCAGCAGTCCGGGGTGGAGAAATGAGCAGTACTTC	CASSPGWRNEQYF